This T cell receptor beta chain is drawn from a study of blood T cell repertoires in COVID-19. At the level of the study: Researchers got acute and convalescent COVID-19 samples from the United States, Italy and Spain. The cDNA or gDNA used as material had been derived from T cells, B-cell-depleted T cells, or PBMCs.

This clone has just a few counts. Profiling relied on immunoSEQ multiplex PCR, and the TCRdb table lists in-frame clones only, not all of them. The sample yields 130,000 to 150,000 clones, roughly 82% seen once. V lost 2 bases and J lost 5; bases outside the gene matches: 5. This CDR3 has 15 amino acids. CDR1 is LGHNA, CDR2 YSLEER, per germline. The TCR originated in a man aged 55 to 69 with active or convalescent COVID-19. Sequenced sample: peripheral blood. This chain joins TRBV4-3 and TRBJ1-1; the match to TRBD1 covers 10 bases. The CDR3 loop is CASSQLDRGFTEAFF. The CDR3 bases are TGCGCCAGCAGCCAATTGGACAGGGGGTTTACTGAAGCTTTCTTT.